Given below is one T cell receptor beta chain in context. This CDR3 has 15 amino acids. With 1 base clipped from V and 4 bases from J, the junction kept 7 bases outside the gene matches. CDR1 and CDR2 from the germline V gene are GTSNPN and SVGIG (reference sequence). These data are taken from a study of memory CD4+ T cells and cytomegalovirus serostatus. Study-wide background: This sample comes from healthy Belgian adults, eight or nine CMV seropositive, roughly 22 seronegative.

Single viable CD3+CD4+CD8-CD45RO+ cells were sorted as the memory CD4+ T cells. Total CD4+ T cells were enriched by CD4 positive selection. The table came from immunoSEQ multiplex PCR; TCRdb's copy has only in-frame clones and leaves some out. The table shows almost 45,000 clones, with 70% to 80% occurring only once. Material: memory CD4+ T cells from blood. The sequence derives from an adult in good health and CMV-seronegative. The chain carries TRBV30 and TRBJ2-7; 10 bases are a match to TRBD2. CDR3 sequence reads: CAWSDSGRSTYEQYF. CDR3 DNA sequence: TGTGCCTGGAGTGATAGCGGGAGGAGTACGTACGAGCAGTACTTC.